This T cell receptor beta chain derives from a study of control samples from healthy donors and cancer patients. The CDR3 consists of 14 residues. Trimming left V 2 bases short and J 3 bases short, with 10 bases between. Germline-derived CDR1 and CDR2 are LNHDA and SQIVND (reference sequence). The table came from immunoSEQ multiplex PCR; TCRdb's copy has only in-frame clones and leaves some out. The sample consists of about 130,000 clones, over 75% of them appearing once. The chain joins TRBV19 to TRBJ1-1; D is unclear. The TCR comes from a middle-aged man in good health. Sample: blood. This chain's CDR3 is CASSIIDSDTEAFF. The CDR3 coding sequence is TGTGCCAGTAGTATAATTGATTCGGACACTGAAGCTTTCTTT.